The 21 T cell receptor beta chains in this list originate from one sample, sequenced in a study of blood T cells in healthy people across ages. The authors ran a second PCR of about 6 to 11 cycles using a sample-barcoded 5' primer and a J-beta primer mix. TCRdb fed the 5' RACE reads into MiXCR, producing one record per CDR3 protein. The sample carries 780,000 or so distinct CDR3 sequences, approximately 55% recorded once. The sequenced sample was blood. These receptor sequences come from a man aged 80 or over in good health.

V usage is TRBV6-1 and J usage is TRBJ1-1, with D possibly matching TRBD1 (6 bases). The ends were cut back, 3 bases at V and 1 base at J, with 6 bases in the middle. CDR1 MNHNS and CDR2 SASEGT come from the germline V gene. CDR3 size: 13 residues. The CDR3 DNA follows: TGTGCCAGCAGTGACAGGGGGAACACTGAAGCTTTCTTT. This gives the protein CASSDRGNTEAFF.

J is TRBJ2-7 and V is TRBV12-3 or TRBV12-4, with D perhaps TRBD2 (5 bases). The V end lost 5 bases, the J end lost 3 bases, and 20 bases lay between the germline ends. This CDR3 is built from 16 residues. DNA for the CDR3: TGTGCCAGCAGTCTCCCCCGGGTCCGCGACTACTACGAGCAGTACTTC. It is translated as CASSLPRVRDYYEQYF.

Of note for this clonotype: The junction and the germline gene differ at one end; a read error may be behind it. The rearrangement uses TRBV28 and TRBJ1-2; no firm D call. CDR1 and CDR2 from the germline V gene are MDHEN and SYDVKM. CDR3 size: 13 residues. The CDR3 is CVSSQDPVYGYTF. The DNA of the CDR3 is TGTGTCAGCAGCCAGGACCCTGTCTATGGCTACACCTTC.

This rearrangement joins TRBV13 to TRBJ2-7, with a possible D match to TRBD1 (6 bases). This CDR3 comprises 15 residues. Trimming took off 2 bases at V and 0 bases at J, with 11 bases between the two ends. Per the germline V gene, CDR1 is PRHDT and CDR2 is FYEKMQ (reference sequence). The CDR3 protein is CASSLNTGYSYEQYF. CDR3 in DNA: TGTGCCAGCAGCTTAAATACAGGGTACTCCTACGAGCAGTACTTC.

This clonotype showed up just a few times. The CDR3 bases are TGCAGTGCTAGGGCACAGGGATCCTACGAGCAGTACTTC. This codes for CSARAQGSYEQYF. This chain joins TRBV20-1 and TRBJ2-7; D might be TRBD1 (6 bases). Germline CDR1 reads DFQATT; CDR2 reads SNEGSKA (reference sequence). The V end lost 3 bases, the J end lost 1 base, and 10 bases lay between the germline ends. This CDR3 spans 13 amino acids.

This clonotype has a single count. The chain uses TRBV20-1 and TRBJ2-7, with 13 bases that match TRBD2. J gave up 1 base and V 5 bases, and 2 bases lay outside the gene matches. CDR1 is DFQATT, CDR2 SNEGSKA, per germline (reference sequence). This CDR3 region has 14 residues. The CDR3 protein is CSASTSGRSYEQYF. Here the CDR3 DNA reads TGCAGTGCTTCGACTAGCGGGAGGTCCTACGAGCAGTACTTC.

The gene calls are TRBV7-2 and TRBJ2-1; unclear D gene. CDR3 size: 13 residues. V lost 2 bases and J 5 bases, leaving 7 bases between the germline ends. Germline lookup yields CDR1 SGHTA and CDR2 FQGNSA. The CDR3 spells CASSLNSDNEQFF. CDR3 DNA: TGTGCCAGCAGCTTAAATTCGGACAATGAGCAGTTCTTC.

This chain links TRBV28 with TRBJ2-3, with D possibly being TRBD1 or TRBD2 (5 bases each). The CDR3 length is 13 residues. V shed 4 bases and J shed 8 bases, with 13 bases lying between them. Germline V gene lookup returns CDR1 MDHEN and CDR2 SYDVKM. The CDR3 bases are TGTGCCAGCAGTTCCTACGAGGGACGTACGCAGTATTTT. Amino acid sequence: CASSSYEGRTQYF.

This clonotype was recorded a few times. The chain combines TRBV20-1 with TRBJ2-3; 8 positions match TRBD1. V shed 1 base, J shed 2 bases, and the junction held 5 bases outside the gene matches. The germline V gene encodes CDR1 DFQATT and CDR2 SNEGSKA (reference sequence). The CDR3 contains 15 residues. The CDR3 loop reads CSARAPGGVTDTQYF. The CDR3 nucleotides are TGCAGTGCTAGAGCCCCAGGGGGCGTCACAGATACGCAGTATTTT.

This chain links TRBV20-1 with TRBJ2-7; 11 bases fit TRBD1. This CDR3 region has 15 residues. The germline gives CDR1 DFQATT, CDR2 SNEGSKA (reference sequence). Trimming at V came to 2 bases and at J to 5 bases, leaving 8 bases not matched to a gene. The chain's CDR3 is CSARSPGQGEHEQYF. In DNA form, the CDR3 reads TGCAGTGCTAGATCCCCGGGACAGGGGGAACACGAGCAGTACTTC.

The V gene is TRBV5-1, the J gene TRBJ1-5, with no clear D. Germline V lookup: CDR1 SGHRS, CDR2 YFSETQ. V gave up 2 bases and J gave up 8 bases, with 14 bases separating them. CDR3 length: 14 amino acids. Written as DNA, the CDR3 is TGCGCCAGCAGCTTAGAGAACTTCCGAGAGCCCCAGCATTTT. Its protein is CASSLENFREPQHF.

The chain combines TRBV29-1 with TRBJ2-7; 7 positions match TRBD1. The J call may be in error: the DNA end matches TRBJ2-5 better. CDR1 and CDR2 from the germline V gene are SQVTM and ANQGSEA. CDR3 size: 13 residues. The CDR3 DNA sequence: TGCAGCGTCGAGGGGGCGGACCGGGAGACCCAGTACTTC. Translated: CSVEGADRETQYF.

This chain links TRBV14 with TRBJ1-1, with D perhaps matching TRBD1 (5 bases). Trimming pared 0 bases from V and 1 base from J, leaving 12 bases between. The CDR3 consists of 16 residues. Germline CDR1 reads SGHDN; CDR2 reads FVKESK. The CDR3 loop reads CASSQDGGRQNTEAFF. The DNA for the CDR3 is TGTGCCAGCAGCCAAGATGGGGGACGTCAGAACACTGAAGCTTTCTTT.

V is TRBV15 and J is TRBJ2-1; 8 nucleotides agree with TRBD1. CDR3 length: 18 amino acids. Unmatched junction bases numbered 15, after V lost 3 bases and J lost 5 bases. Germline CDR1 reads LNHNV; CDR2 reads YYDKDF (reference sequence). The CDR3 DNA reads TGTGCCACCAGCAGGGTACTACCACGGGACAGGAGGAACAATGAGCAGTTCTTC. Protein sequence: CATSRVLPRDRRNNEQFF.

The chain recombines TRBV20-1 with TRBJ1-2, with D unresolved. CDR1 is DFQATT, CDR2 SNEGSKA, per germline (reference sequence). The CDR3 loop spans 14 amino acids. The CDR3 DNA is TGCAGCGCCTCTGAAGCTAACACTAACTATGGCTACACCTTC. This gives the protein CSASEANTNYGYTF.

V usage is TRBV6-2 or TRBV6-3 and J usage is TRBJ2-3; possible D gene TRBD1, 6 bases. The V end was cut by 7 bases, the J end by 14 bases, with 13 bases between. CDR1 and CDR2 from the germline V gene are MNHEY and SVGEGT. The CDR3 contains 10 residues. Written as DNA, the CDR3 is TGTGCCAGCATGGACAGAAACGCGTATTTT. Its protein is CASMDRNAYF.

This clonotype came up once. The CDR3 loop is CASSEAVFNEQFF. CDR3 nucleotides: TGTGCCAGCAGTGAAGCCGTCTTTAATGAGCAGTTCTTC. The chain joins TRBV6-1 to TRBJ2-1; the D is unclear. This CDR3 comprises 13 residues. Trimming pared 0 bases from V and 7 bases from J, leaving 7 bases between. Germline V lookup: CDR1 MNHNS, CDR2 SASEGT.

The genes are TRBV12-5 and TRBJ2-7; D gene unclear. The CDR3 runs 13 residues. Trimming cost V 4 bases and J 7 bases, with 14 bases left between them. Per the germline V gene, CDR1 is LGHNT and CDR2 is FRNRAP. The CDR3 DNA reads TGTGCTAGTGGTTCCTCGTATGGCAATGAGCAGTACTTC. Translated, it gives CASGSSYGNEQYF.

The chain employs TRBV4-1 and TRBJ1-2; D might be TRBD1 (5 bases). The germline V and J ends were trimmed by 2 bases and 8 bases, with 15 bases remaining between them. Per germline, CDR1 MGHRA and CDR2 YSYEKL. This CDR3 is 14 amino acids long. In DNA form, the CDR3 reads TGCGCCAGCAGCCAACAAACAGGTCCGCGAGGCTACACCTTC. Translating it yields CASSQQTGPRGYTF.

The chain links TRBV20-1 to TRBJ2-3, with D possibly called TRBD1 or TRBD2 (5 bases each). V was trimmed by 3 bases and J by 2 bases, leaving 15 bases between them. This CDR3 contains 15 residues. CDR1 DFQATT and CDR2 SNEGSKA come from the germline V gene (reference sequence). CDR3 region: CSASGGAVNTDTQYF. CDR3 DNA: TGCAGTGCTAGTGGGGGTGCGGTCAACACAGATACGCAGTATTTT.

The rearrangement uses TRBV2 and TRBJ2-1, with TRBD2 matching 7 bases. The last part of the DNA fits TRBJ2-7 better; the J call may be wrong. This CDR3 comprises 16 residues. The germline CDR1 and CDR2 sequences are SNHLY and FYNNEI. The CDR3 bases are TGTGCCAGCAGTGATGGTCGGGCGGGGGTATACAATGAGCAGTACTTC. This gives the protein CASSDGRAGVYNEQYF.